Listed here are 10 T cell receptor beta chains from one sample, sequenced in a study of beta chain features in type 1 diabetes. The study reverse transcribed the entire isolated RNA, so it sequenced expressed TCRB transcripts. Sequenced by immunoSEQ multiplex PCR; TCRdb stores in-frame clones only, minus some. The sample consists of about 620,000 clones, less than 20% of them appearing once. The specimen sequenced was naive CD4+ T cells from blood. The receptor source for this set is a man aged 18 to 30 in good health.

CDR3 residues: CASSVGLSGRYQETQYF. DNA for the CDR3: TGTGCCAGCAGCGTAGGTCTTAGCGGGAGGTACCAAGAGACCCAGTACTTC. The V and J genes are TRBV9 and TRBJ2-5, with TRBD2 matching 10 bases. The V and J ends lost 0 bases and 0 bases, in that order; junction bases with no gene match: 5. Germline values: CDR1 SGDLS, CDR2 YYNGEE. The CDR3 is 17 residues long. The whole variable domain, filled in from reference TRBV9 and TRBJ2-5, reads DSGVTQTPKHLITATGQRVTLRCSPRSGDLSVYWYQQSLDQGLQFLIQYYNGEERAKGNILERFSAQQFPDLHSELNLSSLELGDSALYFCASSVGLSGRYQETQYFGPGTRLLVL.

The V call is TRBV6-5, the J call TRBJ2-3, with 9 bases that match TRBD1. CDR1 and CDR2 from the germline V gene are MNHEY and SVGAGI. Trimming at V came to 5 bases and at J to 5 bases, leaving 5 bases not matched to a gene. This CDR3 has 14 residues. The CDR3, as DNA: TGTGCCAGCAGTAGGACAGGGGTGGGAGATACGCAGTATTTT. It yields the protein CASSRTGVGDTQYF.

J is TRBJ1-5 and V is TRBV5-1; D is unresolved. Deletions cut 4 bases from V and 5 bases from J, with 16 bases between. CDR1 is SGHRS, CDR2 YFSETQ, per germline. CDR3 length equals 15 residues. CDR3 residues: CASSETPGSYQPQHF. Here the CDR3 DNA reads TGCGCCAGCAGCGAGACTCCGGGATCGTATCAGCCCCAGCATTTT.

Only a few counts were recorded for this clone. The J gene is TRBJ1-4, the V gene TRBV2; 7 bases agree with TRBD1. After removal of 4 bases from V and 7 bases from J, the junction contained 6 bases not matched to a gene. Germline-derived CDR1 and CDR2 are SNHLY and FYNNEI. The CDR3 consists of 14 residues. CDR3 amino acids: CASSGVRDSEKLFF. CDR3 bases: TGTGCCAGCAGTGGGGTCCGGGACAGTGAAAAACTGTTTTTT.

This clone came up a few times. V and J are TRBV5-4 and TRBJ2-1, with 14 bases aligning to TRBD2. Germline lookup yields CDR1 SGHNT and CDR2 YYREEE (reference sequence). V was clipped by 4 bases and J by 6 bases; unmatched bases: 9. This CDR3 contains 17 residues. The CDR3 DNA reads TGTGCCAGCAGCCAGGGGACTAGCGGGAGTAGTTCCAATGAGCAGTTCTTC. Its protein is CASSQGTSGSSSNEQFF.

To note about this clone: The same CDR3 can be traced to other DNA sequences in this sample. The V gene is TRBV15, the J gene TRBJ1-3; tentative D call: TRBD1 (5 bases). Germline assignment: CDR1 LNHNV and CDR2 YYDKDF (reference sequence). The V end was cut by 2 bases, the J end by 0 bases, with 5 bases between. CDR3 size: 14 residues. The CDR3 DNA reads as TGTGCCACCAGCAGAACAGGCTCTGGAAACACCATATATTTT. Translating gives CATSRTGSGNTIYF.

A few counts support this clone. The gene calls are TRBV7-3 and TRBJ1-1; maybe TRBD1 (5 bases). The CDR3 is 8 amino acids. In germline, CDR1 is SGHTA, CDR2 FQGTGA. The CDR3 DNA reads as TGTGAGGGGAATGCAGCTTTCTTT. Amino acid sequence: CEGNAAFF. The full variable domain, in which reference TRBV7-3 and TRBJ1-1 provide the parts outside the CDR3, is GAGVSQTPSNKVTEKGKYVELRCDPISGHTALYWYRQSLGQGPEFLIYFQGTGAADDSGLPNDRFFAVRPEGSVSTLKIQRTERGDSAVYLCEGNAAFFGQGTRLTVV.

V usage is TRBV4-1 and J usage is TRBJ1-5; possible D gene TRBD1, 6 bases. This CDR3 spans 14 amino acids. Deletions cut 1 base from V and 7 bases from J, with 11 bases between. The germline CDR1 and CDR2 sequences are MGHRA and YSYEKL. The DNA for the CDR3 is TGCGCCAGCAGCCAAGGGGCAGGGGTACAGCCCCAGCATTTT. Its protein product is CASSQGAGVQPQHF.

The genes are TRBV19 and TRBJ1-5; 8 positions match TRBD1. Germline CDR1 reads LNHDA; CDR2 reads SQIVND (reference sequence). Trimming cost V 7 bases and J 3 bases; bases outside gene matches: 2. The length of the CDR3 is 13 residues. As DNA, the CDR3 is TGTGCCAGTATGGACAGGGACAATCAGCCCCAGCATTTT. This encodes CASMDRDNQPQHF.

This clone was seen a handful of times. The chain is built from TRBV7-3 and TRBJ2-2; TRBD1 aligns across 7 bases. The CDR3 runs 16 residues. V shed 5 bases and J 1 base; nucleotides not matched to a gene: 7. CDR1 is SGHTA, CDR2 FQGTGA, per germline. The CDR3 loop reads CASSQTGTVNTGELFF. In DNA form, the CDR3 reads TGTGCCAGCAGCCAAACCGGGACAGTGAACACCGGGGAGCTGTTTTTT.